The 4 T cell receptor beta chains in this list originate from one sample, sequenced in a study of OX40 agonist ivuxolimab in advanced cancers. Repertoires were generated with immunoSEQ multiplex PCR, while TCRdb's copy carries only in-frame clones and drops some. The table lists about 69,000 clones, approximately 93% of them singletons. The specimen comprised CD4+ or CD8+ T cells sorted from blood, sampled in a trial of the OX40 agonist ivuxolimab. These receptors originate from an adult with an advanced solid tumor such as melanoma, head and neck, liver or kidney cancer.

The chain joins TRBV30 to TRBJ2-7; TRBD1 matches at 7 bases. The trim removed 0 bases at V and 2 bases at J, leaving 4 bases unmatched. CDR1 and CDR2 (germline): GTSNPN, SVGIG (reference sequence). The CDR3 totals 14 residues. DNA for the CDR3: TGTGCCTGGAGTGTAGGCGGACAGGCCTACGAGCAGTACTTC. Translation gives CAWSVGGQAYEQYF. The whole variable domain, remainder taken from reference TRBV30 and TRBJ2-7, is SQTIHQWPATLVQPVGSPLSLECTVEGTSNPNLYWYRQAAGRGLQLLFYSVGIGQISSEVPQNLSASRPQDRQFILSSKKLLLSDSGFYLCAWSVGGQAYEQYFGPGTRLTVT.

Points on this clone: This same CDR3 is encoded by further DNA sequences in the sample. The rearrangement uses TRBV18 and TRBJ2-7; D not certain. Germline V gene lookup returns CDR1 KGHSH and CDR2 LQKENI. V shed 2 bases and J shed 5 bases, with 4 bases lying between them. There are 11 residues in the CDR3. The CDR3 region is CASSPKDEQYF. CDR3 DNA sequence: TGTGCCAGCTCACCAAAAGACGAGCAGTACTTC.

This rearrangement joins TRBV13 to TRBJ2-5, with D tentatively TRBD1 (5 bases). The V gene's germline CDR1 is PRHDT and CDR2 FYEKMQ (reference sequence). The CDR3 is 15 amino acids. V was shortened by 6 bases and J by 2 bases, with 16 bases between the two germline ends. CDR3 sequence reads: CASSRQGSGQETQYF. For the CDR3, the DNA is TGTGCCAGCAGTCGCCAGGGCTCCGGTCAAGAGACCCAGTACTTC.

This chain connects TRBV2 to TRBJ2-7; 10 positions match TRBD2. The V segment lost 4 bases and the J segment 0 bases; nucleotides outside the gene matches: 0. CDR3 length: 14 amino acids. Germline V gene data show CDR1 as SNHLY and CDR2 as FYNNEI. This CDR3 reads CASSGLAGSYEQYF. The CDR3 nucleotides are TGTGCCAGCAGTGGACTAGCGGGCTCCTACGAGCAGTACTTC.